The clone carrying this T cell receptor beta chain came up once. CDR1 is SGHRS and CDR2 is YFSETQ in the germline V gene. The V and J ends lost 4 bases and 0 bases, in that order; junction bases with no gene match: 5. CDR3 length: 16 amino acids. The source of the sample is a study of blood T cell repertoires in COVID-19. Study summary: Sites in the United States, Italy and Spain provided acute and convalescent COVID-19 samples. In each case, the material was cDNA or gDNA derived from T cells, B-cell-depleted T cells, or PBMCs.

Original methodology: Amplified reference gene primers provided the basis for estimating nucleated cell counts. The data were produced by immunoSEQ multiplex PCR, yet TCRdb's version contains in-frame clones alone and is incomplete. V and J calls and clone size are as listed in that table; D and trimming were resolved from the DNA. The sample lists 60,000 to 85,000 clones, around two thirds occurring once. This sequence originates from a human donor with acute or convalescent COVID-19. The donor label of this sample is uncertain. V usage is TRBV5-1 and J usage is TRBJ2-2; 8 nucleotides line up with TRBD1. Source material: peripheral blood. This CDR3 reads CASSGRTGPNTGELFF. CDR3 nucleotide sequence: TGCGCCAGCAGCGGGAGGACAGGGCCGAACACCGGGGAGCTGTTTTTT.